The 31 T cell receptor beta chains below come from one sample, sequenced in a study of blood T cell repertoires in COVID-19. Data came from immunoSEQ multiplex PCR; TCRdb stores just in-frame clones and leaves some out. The sample comprises 90,000 to 100,000 clones, roughly 88% of which are singletons, and 25% rests with the top ten. The sequenced sample consisted of peripheral blood. These TCRs come from a man aged 55 to 69 with acute or convalescent COVID-19.

V and J are TRBV19 and TRBJ1-3, with D possibly TRBD1 on 5 matching bases. V was shortened by 6 bases and J by 0 bases, with 15 bases between the two germline ends. CDR3 length: 16 amino acids. Germline CDR1 is LNHDA and CDR2 is SQIVND (reference sequence). In DNA, the CDR3 is TGTGCCAGTAGAGACCACAGGCTATACTCTGGAAACACCATATATTTT. This sequence encodes CASRDHRLYSGNTIYF.

The genes are TRBV11-2 and TRBJ2-3; 9 bases fit TRBD2. The CDR3 has 17 amino acids. Unmatched junction bases numbered 9, after V lost 1 base and J lost 4 bases. CDR1 and CDR2 (germline): SGHAT, FQNNGV. The CDR3 spells CASSLGAGGPFADTQYF. CDR3 sequence (DNA): TGTGCCAGCAGCTTAGGTGCGGGGGGGCCTTTTGCAGATACGCAGTATTTT. Looking up the rest from reference TRBV11-2 and TRBJ2-3 gives the full variable domain: EAGVAQSPRYKIIEKRQSVAFWCNPISGHATLYWYQQILGQGPKLLIQFQNNGVVDDSQLPKDRFSAERLKGVDSTLKIQPAKLEDSAVYLCASSLGAGGPFADTQYFGPGTRLTVL.

This sequence joins TRBV7-9 and TRBJ1-1, with 8 bases matching TRBD1. CDR1 is SEHNR, CDR2 FQNEAQ, per germline (reference sequence). The CDR3 totals 14 residues. With 5 bases clipped from V and 4 bases from J, the junction kept 6 bases outside the gene matches. The CDR3 region has the DNA TGTGCCAGCAGCCCCCGGACAGGGAGCACTGAAGCTTTCTTT. It codes for CASSPRTGSTEAFF.

The chain recombines TRBV6-6 with TRBJ2-2; 7 bases are shared with TRBD1. The junction had 14 bases not matched to a gene; V was cut back by 10 bases and J by 6 bases. In germline, CDR1 is MNHNY, CDR2 SVGAGI (reference sequence). The CDR3 sequence is 15 residues long. CDR3 DNA sequence: TGTGCCACCTCGACAGGGCGGGTGGTGGCCGGGGAGCTGTTTTTT. This sequence encodes CATSTGRVVAGELFF.

The rearrangement links TRBV10-3 to TRBJ1-1; D may be TRBD1 (6 bases). Germline-derived CDR1 and CDR2 are ENHRY and SYGVKD. The V and J ends lost 6 bases and 7 bases respectively, with 18 bases between them. This CDR3 comprises 14 residues. The CDR3 loop reads CAIRETGQLNEAFF. The DNA of the CDR3 is TGTGCCATCAGGGAAACCGGACAGCTCAATGAAGCTTTCTTT.

The chain joins TRBV5-4 to TRBJ2-5; 12 bases align to TRBD2. The CDR3 length is 16 residues. Germline CDR1 SGHNT, CDR2 YYREEE (reference sequence). The trim removed 3 bases at V and 1 base at J, leaving 4 bases unmatched. This CDR3 reads CASSSPSGGAQETQYF. In DNA, the CDR3 is TGTGCCAGCAGCTCCCCTAGCGGGGGGGCCCAAGAGACCCAGTACTTC.

The chain links TRBV11-2 to TRBJ2-2, with a tentative D call TRBD2 (6 bases). CDR1 and CDR2 (germline): SGHAT, FQNNGV. The CDR3 length is 16 residues. Trimming took 5 bases from V and 3 from J, leaving 16 bases between them. CDR3 DNA: TGTGCCAGCAGCCGATGGAGGGTAAAGGACACCGGGGAGCTGTTTTTT. Translating gives CASSRWRVKDTGELFF.

The chain links TRBV5-4 to TRBJ2-7; 15 bases line up with TRBD2. CDR1 and CDR2 (germline): SGHNT, YYREEE (reference sequence). Unmatched junction bases numbered 8, after V lost 4 bases and J lost 6 bases. The length of the CDR3 is 16 residues. The CDR3 DNA is TGTGCCAGCAGCCGCGGACTAGCGGGGGGGCGTTTCGAGCAGTACTTC. Translating gives CASSRGLAGGRFEQYF.

This chain joins TRBV19 and TRBJ1-2; 9 nucleotides match TRBD1. Germline CDR1 is LNHDA and CDR2 is SQIVND (reference sequence). The CDR3 extends over 16 amino acids. V was clipped by 5 bases and J by 3 bases; unmatched bases: 10. CDR3 sequence: CASSSGQGGWDYGYTF. The CDR3 nucleotides are TGTGCCAGTAGTTCGGGACAGGGAGGTTGGGACTATGGCTACACCTTC. Full variable domain (rest looked up from reference TRBV19 and TRBJ1-2): DGGITQSPKYLFRKEGQNVTLSCEQNLNHDAMYWYRQDPGQGLRLIYYSQIVNDFQKGDIAEGYSVSREKKESFPLTVTSAQKNPTAFYLCASSSGQGGWDYGYTFGSGTRLTVV.

This sequence joins TRBV20-1 and TRBJ2-3; D uncertain. The V gene's germline CDR1 is DFQATT and CDR2 SNEGSKA (reference sequence). With 3 bases removed from V and 2 bases from J, the gap between germline ends came to 9 bases. CDR3 length: 13 amino acids. Here the CDR3 DNA reads TGCAGTGCTAGTCGGGTAGACACAGATACGCAGTATTTT. This gives the protein CSASRVDTDTQYF.

The J gene is TRBJ2-3, the V gene TRBV11-2; D call uncertain. The length of the CDR3 is 13 residues. Germline V lookup: CDR1 SGHAT, CDR2 FQNNGV. The V end lost 4 bases, the J end lost 4 bases, and 9 bases lay between the germline ends. The CDR3: CASSSDPADTQYF. CDR3 nucleotides: TGTGCCAGCAGCTCAGACCCTGCAGATACGCAGTATTTT.

The V and J genes are TRBV3-1 (or the pseudogene TRBV3-2) and TRBJ1-4; TRBD1 aligns across 11 bases. V lost 4 bases, J lost 3 bases, and 13 bases stayed unmatched. The CDR3 has 19 amino acids. CDR1 and CDR2 from the germline V gene are LGHDT and YNNKEL (reference sequence). This chain's CDR3 is CASSPRMDRGRRANEKLFF. The CDR3 region has the DNA TGTGCCAGCAGCCCACGAATGGACAGGGGGCGCAGAGCTAATGAAAAACTGTTTTTT.

This clone appeared once. This chain joins TRBV7-9 and TRBJ2-5; 12 bases are shared with TRBD2. Trimming took 5 bases from V and 5 from J; bases not matched to a gene: 6. CDR1 SEHNR and CDR2 FQNEAQ come from the germline V gene (reference sequence). The CDR3 consists of 15 residues. CDR3 protein: CASSTPSGGAETQYF. DNA for the CDR3: TGTGCCAGCAGCACCCCTAGCGGGGGGGCGGAGACCCAGTACTTC.

On this clone itself: This sample also contains other DNA sequences that code for the same CDR3. The chain recombines TRBV28 with TRBJ2-1, with TRBD2 matching 9 bases. The CDR3 contains 16 residues. The trim removed 5 bases at V and 0 bases at J, leaving 5 bases unmatched. Per the germline V gene, CDR1 is MDHEN and CDR2 is SYDVKM. CDR3 nucleotides: TGTGCCAGCAGTCCACTAGCGGGTAGCTCCTACAATGAGCAGTTCTTC. It specifies CASSPLAGSSYNEQFF.

V usage is TRBV30 and J usage is TRBJ2-7; D is ambiguous. Germline CDR1 reads GTSNPN; CDR2 reads SVGIG (reference sequence). This CDR3 is built from 11 residues. The V and J ends lost 0 bases and 6 bases respectively, with 6 bases between them. In DNA, the CDR3 is TGTGCCTGGAGTGTAGCTAGCGAGCAGTACTTC. Protein product: CAWSVASEQYF.

This sequence joins TRBV19 and TRBJ2-5, with D perhaps TRBD1 (6 bases). This CDR3 has 14 amino acids. Trimming pared 5 bases from V and 5 bases from J, leaving 15 bases between. CDR1 and CDR2 from the germline V gene are LNHDA and SQIVND (reference sequence). Written as DNA, the CDR3 is TGTGCCAGTAGTGCCCGACAGGCTGTGGAGACCCAGTACTTC. Amino acid sequence: CASSARQAVETQYF.

The CDR3 bases are TGTGCCAGCAGACTCGGGACAGGGAGGGGCTACACCTTC. This gives the protein CASRLGTGRGYTF. V usage is TRBV28 and J usage is TRBJ1-2, with TRBD1 matching 9 bases. The germline V gene has CDR1 MDHEN and CDR2 SYDVKM. V trimming: 6 bases; J trimming: 8 bases; junction bases outside the gene matches: 7. This CDR3 region has 13 residues.

This clone was detected only once. The chain uses TRBV3-1 (or the pseudogene TRBV3-2) and TRBJ1-2; D uncertain. The CDR3 contains 15 residues. Germline values: CDR1 LGHDT, CDR2 YNNKEL (reference sequence). Trimming shortened V by 5 bases and J by 2 bases, and 15 bases separated the two germline ends. The CDR3 bases are TGTGCCAGCAGCTCCTTAGGTCCGGGGAACTATGGCTACACCTTC. It encodes CASSSLGPGNYGYTF.

This chain connects TRBV5-6 to TRBJ2-3, with 7 bases identical to TRBD1. In germline, CDR1 is SGHDT, CDR2 YYEEEE. CDR3 length: 15 amino acids. J gave up 5 bases and V 2 bases, and 8 bases lay outside the gene matches. The CDR3 here is CASSFAQGDGDTQYF. The CDR3 DNA follows: TGTGCCAGCAGCTTTGCCCAGGGGGATGGAGATACGCAGTATTTT.

The chain is built from TRBV4-2 and TRBJ2-1; weak D call: TRBD2 (7 bases). This CDR3 region has 16 residues. Germline V lookup: CDR1 LGHNA, CDR2 YNFKEQ. V was trimmed by 1 base and J by 8 bases, leaving 18 bases between them. This CDR3 is CASSQGRGGLSDEQFF. The CDR3 DNA reads TGTGCCAGCAGCCAAGGAAGGGGGGGGCTTAGTGATGAGCAGTTCTTC.

The gene calls are TRBV5-6 and TRBJ2-3, with 7 positions matching TRBD1. The CDR3 contains 14 residues. The junction had 3 bases not matched to a gene; V was cut back by 4 bases and J by 1 base. Germline CDR1 and CDR2: SGHDT and YYEEEE. The CDR3 loop is CASSIDRGTDTQYF. The CDR3 DNA reads as TGTGCCAGCAGCATTGACAGGGGCACAGATACGCAGTATTTT.

The genes are TRBV7-2 and TRBJ1-1; D is ambiguous. V shed 1 base and J shed 1 base, with 7 bases lying between them. There are 14 residues in the CDR3. CDR1 SGHTA and CDR2 FQGNSA come from the germline V gene. The CDR3 reads CASSLDAGNTEAFF. In DNA, the CDR3 is TGTGCCAGCAGCTTAGATGCGGGGAACACTGAAGCTTTCTTT.

CDR3 loop: CASSSRRSGVRETQYF. The CDR3 DNA sequence: TGTGCCAGCAGCTCCCGTCGGTCCGGGGTCAGAGAGACCCAGTACTTC. This chain joins TRBV7-2 and TRBJ2-5, with D tentatively TRBD2 (5 bases). Trimming left V 4 bases short and J 4 bases short, with 19 bases between. CDR1 is SGHTA and CDR2 is FQGNSA in the germline V gene. The CDR3 extends over 16 amino acids.

The chain joins TRBV24-1 to TRBJ2-2, with a tentative D call TRBD2 (5 bases). The CDR3 extends over 15 amino acids. Trimming took off 5 bases at V and 3 bases at J, with 12 bases between the two ends. Germline CDR1 reads KGHDR; CDR2 reads SFDVKD. The DNA of the CDR3 is TGTGCCACCAGTGGAGGGAAAATACACACCGGGGAGCTGTTTTTT. Translation gives CATSGGKIHTGELFF.

Written as DNA, the CDR3 is TGTGCCTGGAGTGTTACATCTGGAAACACCATATATTTT. Protein: CAWSVTSGNTIYF. This chain uses TRBV30 with TRBJ1-3; D remains ambiguous. Germline CDR1 is GTSNPN and CDR2 is SVGIG (reference sequence). Trimming removed 0 bases from V and 1 base from J, with 4 bases in between. This CDR3 region has 13 residues.

The rearrangement links TRBV2 to TRBJ1-5, with a tentative D call TRBD1 (5 bases). CDR1 SNHLY and CDR2 FYNNEI come from the germline V gene. V was clipped by 6 bases and J by 4 bases, with 10 bases between them. This CDR3 comprises 13 residues. CDR3: CASRTDRNQPQHF. Here the CDR3 DNA reads TGTGCCAGCAGAACAGACAGAAATCAGCCCCAGCATTTT.

The chain uses TRBV10-3 and TRBJ2-2; tentatively, D is TRBD1 (6 bases). Germline-derived CDR1 and CDR2 are ENHRY and SYGVKD. The CDR3 is 14 amino acids. V lost 1 base and J lost 3, with 6 bases in between. The CDR3 here is CAISEYRDTGELFF. CDR3 sequence (DNA): TGTGCCATCAGTGAGTACAGGGACACCGGGGAGCTGTTTTTT.

The V and J genes are TRBV6-1 and TRBJ1-2; D gene uncertain. Germline V CDR1 and CDR2: MNHNS, SASEGT. Between the trimmed V and J ends, which lost 3 bases and 5 bases, there was a span of 7 bases. This CDR3 region has 12 residues. This chain's CDR3 is CASSDGPYGYTF. DNA of the CDR3: TGTGCCAGCAGTGACGGTCCGTATGGCTACACCTTC.

V and J are TRBV5-1 and TRBJ1-1; D is uncertain. Germline lookup yields CDR1 SGHRS and CDR2 YFSETQ. The length of the CDR3 is 16 residues. The V end was cut by 7 bases, the J end by 1 base, with 20 bases between. The CDR3 DNA reads as TGCGCCAGCGCGACGATGGAGGGTTTACGGAACACTGAAGCTTTCTTT. It translates to CASATMEGLRNTEAFF.

The chain is built from TRBV7-2 and TRBJ2-7, with D possibly matching TRBD1 (5 bases). Germline-derived CDR1 and CDR2 are SGHTA and FQGNSA. The CDR3 is made up of 14 amino acids. The ends were cut back, 2 bases at V and 1 base at J, with 9 bases in the middle. The CDR3 region is CASSLLQGSYEQYF. CDR3 nucleotides: TGTGCCAGCAGCTTACTTCAGGGATCCTACGAGCAGTACTTC. Full variable domain (remainder filled in from reference TRBV7-2 and TRBJ2-7): GAGVSQSPSNKVTEKGKDVELRCDPISGHTALYWYRQSLGQGLEFLIYFQGNSAPDKSGLPSDRFSAERTGGSVSTLTIQRTQQEDSAVYLCASSLLQGSYEQYFGPGTRLTVT.

The chain recombines TRBV6-4 with TRBJ2-3; D is possibly TRBD2 (6 bases). Germline lookup yields CDR1 MRHNA and CDR2 SNTAGT. Between the trimmed V and J ends, which lost 0 bases and 4 bases, there was a span of 11 bases. CDR3 size: 15 residues. CDR3 nucleotide sequence: TGTGCCAGCAGTGACTCTGGCGGGGCCCCAGATACGCAGTATTTT. Its translation: CASSDSGGAPDTQYF.